This TCR beta chain is drawn from a study of blood T cells in healthy people across ages (dated by TCRdb to the mid-2010s). Context from the whole study: In model experiments, roughly one uniquely barcoded TCR beta cDNA molecule per two T cells was captured by template switching. Using the same blood draw, the study looked at two additional independent replicas of 1 million unique cDNA reads for two donors, one aged 18 to 30 and the other aged 80 or older. To track age-related changes in TCR beta repertoire diversity, the study relied on deep sequencing normalized with unique cDNA molecular identifiers. The donors were split into four age groups: young (average 16 years), middle-aged (roughly 39), aged (roughly 65) and long-lived (roughly 86). To avoid experimental bias, donors of different ages were randomly spread across the sequencing lanes.

What the authors observed across the whole study: Compared with the aged group, more naive CD4+ T cells, fewer expanded clones and increased TCR diversity were shown by the long-lived group, suggesting age selection. As age increased, observed TCR beta diversity per million T cells dropped in a roughly linear way, and a significant reduction was already evident by age approximately 40. Estimates of total diversity from one million sequenced T cells were regarded as lower bounds and underestimates. The CMV infection status of donors was not known, potentially confounding age-related changes in expanded clonotypes. Bulk unsorted PBMC profiling prevented conclusive comparison of naive and antigen-experienced compartments. There was a strong correlation between observed TCR beta diversity and the percentage of naive T cells measured by flow cytometry.

Concerning this clonotype: Its antigen is not yet known. No qualities accompany the bases; no much larger clone lies one base away.

Donors were around 37 systemically healthy Caucasian individuals from Russia aged roughly 6 to 90 years. Each donor gave about 11 milliliters of peripheral blood, drawn into EDTA-treated Vacutainer tubes. PBMCs were isolated by Ficoll-Paque density-gradient centrifugation, with at least 7 million obtained per sample. Trizol reagent was used to extract total RNA from PBMCs, with at least 5 micrograms per sample. For every donor, an aliquot of PBMCs went through flow cytometry to measure the percentages of naive CD45RAhigh/CD27high T cells. The protocol used for the library was 5' RACE. Instrument used: Illumina HiSeq 2500. A second PCR of roughly 7 to 11 cycles was performed with a sample-barcoded 5' primer and a J-beta primer mix. Each TCR beta cDNA molecule received a unique molecular identifier from a template-switch 5' adaptor carrying 12 random nucleotides. Each sample yielded at least 2.5 million CDR3-containing paired-end reads. First-strand cDNA was synthesized from all RNA with the Mint cDNA synthesis kit, primed by a TRBC-specific oligonucleotide. Following uracil-DNA glycosylase treatment, all cDNA underwent a first 18-cycle PCR with the universal primers M1SS and BC2_uni_R. Under the source paper's analysis protocol: Normalization of each sample was performed by random selection of 1 million high-quality reads, each carrying a distinct molecular identifier. Instead of being binned into consensus sequences, reads that shared molecular identifiers were thrown out. MiTCR, run with a Q25 quality threshold and the strictest error-elimination algorithm, handled CDR3 identification, clonotype clustering and error correction. A nonparametric unseen species model using Euler transformation provided a lower-bound estimate of total TCR beta diversity. The public reads were run again by TCRdb, first through fastp at Q25 and then through MiXCR, and only productive beta chains were kept. Duplicate CDR3 protein sequences are folded into a single record with the most common DNA and genes. The V and J calls here are based on TCRdb, not the publication. Here the sample has some 900,000 distinct CDR3 sequences; less than 35% occur a single time. 17% of the sample comes from the top ten.

The CDR1 and CDR2 encoded by the germline V gene are SGHDN and FVKESK. The cysteine opens and the phenylalanine closes a CDR3 of 16 amino acids. Only the CDR3 region is kept as DNA, spanning 48 bases read in frame from base 1. Trimming takes 3 bases from V and 12 bases from J, and the germline ends sit 21 bases apart. Recombination linked TRBV14 to TRBJ1-6; the D gene assignment is ambiguous. The specimen was blood. This receptor was obtained from a woman aged 80 or over in good health. The DNA is as follows: TGTGCCAGCAGCCAGTTTAAACAAGGCGGTTGTAGACCCCTCCACTTT. Its protein is CASSQFKQGGCRPLHF.